Below are 29 T cell receptor beta chains sequenced from a single sample in a study of cytomegalovirus exposure and HLA in healthy donors (dated by TCRdb to the late 2010s). The library was built by means of the immunoSEQ multiplex PCR assay. For the multiplex PCR, a mixture combining 60 forward primers for TCR Vbeta segments and 13 reverse primers for TCR Jbeta segments was used. The table comes from immuneACCESS by way of TCRdb, which keeps in-frame sequences with V and J called. Part of the clones is missing from these tables; in studies checked, under half for an unresolved V gene and the rest for unknown reasons. The sample contains about 84,000 clones, more than 50% of them found a single time. Jointly, the top ten make up about 15% of the sample. Sample: PBMCs. These receptors originate from a woman aged 40 to 50 in good health and CMV-seropositive.

This chain links TRBV7-8 with TRBJ1-5; TRBD1 matches 8 bases. V trimming: 3 bases; J trimming: 5 bases; junction bases outside the gene matches: 6. In germline, CDR1 is SGHVS, CDR2 FQNEAQ. The CDR3 is 15 residues long. The CDR3 DNA reads TGTGCCAGCAGCTTGACGCAGGGGGCCCATCAGCCCCAGCATTTT. Translating it yields CASSLTQGAHQPQHF.

The J gene is TRBJ2-7, the V gene TRBV5-4; perhaps TRBD1 as D (5 bases). Germline V lookup: CDR1 SGHNT, CDR2 YYREEE (reference sequence). V lost 3 bases to trimming and J lost 1 base, with 14 bases between them. The CDR3 extends over 15 amino acids. DNA of the CDR3: TGTGCCAGCAGCTCCTCAGACAGCATTTCCTACGAGCAGTACTTC. It specifies CASSSSDSISYEQYF.

On this clone itself: Other nucleotide sequences from this sample produce the same CDR3. The chain has TRBV10-3 and TRBJ1-4; TRBD1 might be the D (5 bases). Germline CDR1 is ENHRY and CDR2 is SYGVKD. The CDR3 covers 11 residues. Deletions cut 6 bases from V and 7 bases from J, with 6 bases between. The CDR3 here is CAISGGEKLFF. CDR3 coding DNA: TGTGCCATCAGCGGGGGTGAAAAACTGTTTTTT.

The chain employs TRBV28 and TRBJ2-7, with TRBD2 identical over 10 bases. V lost 7 bases and J lost 7; bases outside the gene matches: 10. This CDR3 is 14 amino acids long. Germline V CDR1 and CDR2: MDHEN, SYDVKM. The CDR3 is CASIPLAGEKEQYF. The CDR3 DNA follows: TGTGCCAGCATTCCCCTAGCGGGAGAGAAGGAGCAGTACTTC.

The chain couples TRBV27 to TRBJ2-3, with 9 bases matching TRBD1. The CDR3 consists of 16 residues. CDR1 is MNHEY and CDR2 is SMNVEV in the germline V gene (reference sequence). The junction had 9 bases not matched to a gene; V was cut back by 5 bases and J by 3 bases. CDR3 loop: CASSRGQGRRTDTQYF. The CDR3 coding sequence is TGTGCCAGCAGTCGCGGACAGGGGCGAAGGACAGATACGCAGTATTTT.

V usage is TRBV9 and J usage is TRBJ2-1, with 7 bases that match TRBD2. Germline V CDR1 and CDR2: SGDLS, YYNGEE. This CDR3 is built from 14 residues. Unmatched junction bases numbered 5, after V lost 2 bases and J lost 6 bases. CDR3 coding DNA: TGTGCCAGCAGCGTTTCGACTAGCCCCAATGAGCAGTTCTTC. Protein sequence: CASSVSTSPNEQFF. The full variable domain, with the rest looked up from reference TRBV9 and TRBJ2-1, is DSGVTQTPKHLITATGQRVTLRCSPRSGDLSVYWYQQSLDQGLQFLIQYYNGEERAKGNILERFSAQQFPDLHSELNLSSLELGDSALYFCASSVSTSPNEQFFGPGTRLTVL.

The chain has TRBV4-1 and TRBJ2-7, with D possibly matching TRBD2 (6 bases). V was clipped by 5 bases and J by 4 bases, with 24 bases between them. There are 17 residues in the CDR3. CDR1 is MGHRA, CDR2 YSYEKL, per germline. The CDR3 loop reads CASSDANRRGPMYEQYF. For the CDR3, the DNA is TGCGCCAGCAGCGATGCGAATAGGAGGGGACCGATGTACGAGCAGTACTTC.

The genes are TRBV11-3 and TRBJ2-3; 7 nucleotides agree with TRBD1. V was clipped by 4 bases and J by 0 bases; unmatched bases: 7. This CDR3 is 16 amino acids long. Germline CDR1 reads SGHNT; CDR2 reads YENEEA. CDR3 region: CASSSQGQTSTDTQYF. CDR3 nucleotides: TGTGCCAGCAGCTCACAGGGACAGACAAGCACAGATACGCAGTATTTT.

The CDR3 region has the DNA TGTGCCAGCAGCCTTTGGACAGCTCCACAAGAGACCCAGTACTTC. Its translation: CASSLWTAPQETQYF. V is TRBV9 and J is TRBJ2-5; tentative D call: TRBD1 (6 bases). From germline, CDR1 is SGDLS and CDR2 YYNGEE. The CDR3 has 15 residues. Trimming pared 4 bases from V and 2 bases from J, leaving 15 bases between. The variable domain in full, completed from reference TRBV9 and TRBJ2-5, reads DSGVTQTPKHLITATGQRVTLRCSPRSGDLSVYWYQQSLDQGLQFLIQYYNGEERAKGNILERFSAQQFPDLHSELNLSSLELGDSALYFCASSLWTAPQETQYFGPGTRLLVL.

The J gene is TRBJ2-5, the V gene TRBV2; a weak D match, TRBD1 (5 bases). V was pared by 4 bases and J by 3 bases, with 9 bases between. The germline V gene encodes CDR1 SNHLY and CDR2 FYNNEI. This CDR3 spans 13 amino acids. As DNA, the CDR3 is TGTGCCAGCAGTGCAGGGATCGAAGAGACCCAGTACTTC. It specifies CASSAGIEETQYF.

This clone was observed a few times. V gene TRBV7-2 combines with J gene TRBJ1-1; D remains ambiguous. Germline CDR1 SGHTA, CDR2 FQGNSA. The CDR3 is 13 amino acids. With 8 bases removed from V and 0 bases from J, the gap between germline ends came to 10 bases. The CDR3 region has the DNA TGTGCCAGCGCGGGCAGCCTGAACACTGAAGCTTTCTTT. This encodes CASAGSLNTEAFF.

J is TRBJ2-5 and V is TRBV11-2; the D gene is possibly TRBD2 (6 bases). CDR1 is SGHAT, CDR2 FQNNGV, per germline. The CDR3 loop spans 15 amino acids. V gave up 5 bases and J gave up 4 bases, with 17 bases separating them. This CDR3 reads CASSPRGGTAETQYF. CDR3 coding DNA: TGTGCCAGCAGCCCCCGAGGAGGGACGGCAGAGACCCAGTACTTC.

J is TRBJ1-5 and V is TRBV7-2, with 9 bases fitting TRBD1. The CDR3 extends over 15 amino acids. CDR1 SGHTA and CDR2 FQGNSA come from the germline V gene. The junction had 3 bases not matched to a gene; V was cut back by 4 bases and J by 2 bases. CDR3 bases: TGTGCCAGCAGCTCCCGGACAGGGGGCAATCAGCCCCAGCATTTT. This encodes CASSSRTGGNQPQHF.

This clone was found a few times. This chain uses TRBV6-6 with TRBJ1-4; D perhaps matches TRBD1 (5 bases). The CDR3 has 14 residues. The germline CDR1 and CDR2 sequences are MNHNY and SVGAGI (reference sequence). The germline V and J ends were trimmed by 6 bases and 1 base, with 9 bases remaining between them. CDR3 in amino acids: CASSLGGTNEKLFF. DNA of the CDR3: TGTGCCAGCAGCCTCGGGGGAACTAATGAAAAACTGTTTTTT.

The chain couples TRBV5-8 to TRBJ1-2, with TRBD1 matching 8 bases. This CDR3 region has 13 residues. From germline, CDR1 is SGHTS and CDR2 YDEGEE. Trimming at V came to 1 base and at J to 6 bases, leaving 2 bases not matched to a gene. CDR3 sequence: CASSLMTGDGYTF. For the CDR3, the DNA is TGTGCCAGCAGCTTGATGACAGGGGATGGCTACACCTTC. The full variable domain, completed using reference TRBV5-8 and TRBJ1-2, is EAGVTQSPTHLIKTRGQQATLRCSPISGHTSVYWYQQALGLGLQFLLWYDEGEERNRGNFPPRFSGRQFPNYSSELNVNALELEDSALYLCASSLMTGDGYTFGSGTRLTVV.

The chain has TRBV7-2 and TRBJ2-7; 7 nucleotides match TRBD2. The CDR3 extends over 16 amino acids. The V segment lost 0 bases and the J segment 0 bases; nucleotides outside the gene matches: 5. Germline CDR1 SGHTA, CDR2 FQGNSA. The DNA of the CDR3 is TGTGCCAGCAGCTTAGCGGCCAGCGGGGTCTCCTACGAGCAGTACTTC. It specifies CASSLAASGVSYEQYF.

This chain uses TRBV5-4 with TRBJ2-2; D is possibly TRBD2 (5 bases). CDR3 length: 14 amino acids. CDR1 is SGHNT and CDR2 is YYREEE in the germline V gene (reference sequence). V shed 4 bases and J shed 6 bases, with 13 bases lying between them. CDR3 sequence: CASSLSQAAGELFF. CDR3 bases: TGTGCCAGCAGCCTCTCTCAAGCGGCCGGGGAGCTGTTTTTT.

The V and J genes are TRBV28 and TRBJ1-3; D is uncertain. The V end lost 10 bases, the J end lost 3 bases, and 16 bases lay between the germline ends. The CDR3 is 14 amino acids. Germline values: CDR1 MDHEN, CDR2 SYDVKM. The CDR3 nucleotides are TGTGCCATTGGCGGTATGAAAGGTGGAAACACCATATATTTT. Its translation: CAIGGMKGGNTIYF.

The chain couples TRBV6-5 to TRBJ2-7; 10 bases fit TRBD2. This CDR3 comprises 15 residues. Germline values: CDR1 MNHEY, CDR2 SVGAGI. Trimming cost V 0 bases and J 3 bases; bases outside gene matches: 2. The DNA for the CDR3 is TGTGCCAGCAGTTACTCGCTAGCGGGAGACTACGAGCAGTACTTC. Translation gives CASSYSLAGDYEQYF.

This clone was recorded a few times. The rearrangement joins TRBV7-9 to TRBJ2-5, with a possible D match to TRBD2 (5 bases). The V end lost 1 base, the J end lost 1 base, and 16 bases lay between the germline ends. The V gene's germline CDR1 is SEHNR and CDR2 FQNEAQ (reference sequence). This CDR3 region has 17 residues. CDR3 DNA sequence: TGTGCCAGCAGCTTAGGGCGGCAGCGGATCCTCCAAGAGACCCAGTACTTC. Translating it yields CASSLGRQRILQETQYF.

The V call is TRBV7-2, the J call TRBJ2-1; 8 bases agree with TRBD2. After removal of 5 bases from V and 7 bases from J, the junction contained 7 bases not matched to a gene. The CDR3 has 14 amino acids. Germline V gene data show CDR1 as SGHTA and CDR2 as FQGNSA. CDR3 residues: CASSPNGRGNEQFF. For the CDR3, the DNA is TGTGCCAGCAGCCCTAACGGGAGGGGAAATGAGCAGTTCTTC.

The chain recombines TRBV2 with TRBJ2-7; TRBD2 might be the D (6 bases). Trimming stripped 2 bases from V and 4 bases from J, with 12 bases between. The CDR3 runs to 14 residues. CDR1 SNHLY and CDR2 FYNNEI come from the germline V gene. The CDR3 protein is CASSEQGLGYEQYF. In DNA form, the CDR3 reads TGTGCCAGCAGTGAACAGGGACTGGGTTACGAGCAGTACTTC.

J is TRBJ2-3 and V is TRBV7-7; the D gene is possibly TRBD2 (6 bases). From germline, CDR1 is SSHAT and CDR2 FNYEAQ (reference sequence). The CDR3 has 15 residues. The ends were cut back, 1 base at V and 1 base at J, with 9 bases in the middle. The CDR3 loop reads CASSLGPSGTDTQYF. In DNA, the CDR3 is TGTGCCAGCAGCTTAGGGCCTAGCGGCACAGATACGCAGTATTTT.

The gene calls are TRBV19 and TRBJ1-2, with 8 bases that match TRBD1. The CDR3 sequence is 13 residues long. Germline V gene sequence: CDR1 LNHDA, CDR2 SQIVND (reference sequence). Trimming at V came to 10 bases and at J to 5 bases, leaving 9 bases not matched to a gene. DNA of the CDR3: TGTGCCACCGCTTGGACAGGGCTATATGGCTACACCTTC. It specifies CATAWTGLYGYTF.

The sample holds one count of this clone. The V call is TRBV28, the J call TRBJ2-3; D uncertain. The CDR3 runs to 13 residues. The germline V gene has CDR1 MDHEN and CDR2 SYDVKM. V lost 6 bases and J lost 0, with 7 bases in between. The CDR3 coding sequence is TGTGCCAGCAGCACAGAGAGCACAGATACGCAGTATTTT. Its translation: CASSTESTDTQYF.

The V gene is TRBV30, the J gene TRBJ1-3; D uncertain. CDR3 size: 16 residues. V was cut by 0 bases and J by 0 bases, with 12 bases left in between. Germline V gene lookup returns CDR1 GTSNPN and CDR2 SVGIG (reference sequence). The CDR3 sequence: CAWSVAVSRSGNTIYF. CDR3 nucleotides: TGTGCCTGGAGTGTCGCCGTAAGCCGCTCTGGAAACACCATATATTTT.

The chain is built from TRBV29-1 and TRBJ2-1; 9 bases are a match to TRBD1. The CDR3 length is 15 residues. Trimming removed 0 bases from V and 9 bases from J; junction bases left unmatched: 9. The germline V gene encodes CDR1 SQVTM and CDR2 ANQGSEA. The CDR3 sequence: CSVEEQGQGTAEQFF. The DNA of the CDR3 is TGCAGCGTTGAAGAACAAGGACAGGGGACCGCTGAGCAGTTCTTC.

V gene TRBV2 combines with J gene TRBJ2-5; 7 nucleotides line up with TRBD1. The J call may be mistaken, given a closer DNA end match to TRBJ2-7. Germline CDR1 reads SNHLY; CDR2 reads FYNNEI. There are 14 residues in the CDR3. CDR3: CASSAQGERYEQYF. CDR3 sequence (DNA): TGTGCCAGCAGTGCGCAGGGGGAGAGGTACGAGCAGTACTTC.

The gene calls are TRBV4-2 and TRBJ2-7; D call uncertain. The length of the CDR3 is 13 residues. Germline loops: CDR1 LGHNA, CDR2 YNFKEQ. V lost 0 bases, J lost 4 bases, and 7 bases lay in between. The DNA for the CDR3 is TGTGCCAGCAGCCAAGATCGGTCTTACGAGCAGTACTTC. This encodes CASSQDRSYEQYF.